Below are 27 T cell receptor beta chains sequenced from a single sample in a study of post-analysis software for immune sequencing data. Study results and limitations: When patients were compared with controls, about 5 TRBV segments were more frequent, TRBV5-6, TRBV5-1 and TRBV20-1 among them.

These TCRs' antigens remain unknown. Prepared TCR beta cDNA libraries contained unique molecular identifiers. TCRdb independently ran MiXCR on the PCR reads; one entry per CDR3 protein. The data show 350,000 to 450,000 distinct CDR3 sequences, roughly 35% seen once. Sequenced: blood. These receptors were collected from a girl under 18 with multiple sclerosis.

The CDR3 loop reads CSAGQGSETQYF. The CDR3, as DNA: TGCAGTGCAGGACAGGGGTCGGAGACCCAGTACTTC. The genes are TRBV20-1 and TRBJ2-5, with 9 positions matching TRBD1. This CDR3 contains 12 residues. Trimming cost V 6 bases and J 5 bases; bases outside gene matches: 4. Per germline, CDR1 DFQATT and CDR2 SNEGSKA (reference sequence).

The count of this clonotype is one. The V call is TRBV6-2 or TRBV6-3, the J call TRBJ2-5; no definite D call. The ends were cut back, 8 bases at V and 2 bases at J, with 15 bases in the middle. The V gene's germline CDR1 is MNHEY and CDR2 SVGEGT. This CDR3 has 14 residues. The CDR3 nucleotides read TGTGCCAGCGTTGGAAGGTGGTCACAAGAGACCCAGTACTTC. It encodes CASVGRWSQETQYF.

This clonotype has more than one count but fewer than ten. The CDR3 DNA follows: TGTGCCAGCAGCCAAGGGACAGGGGTAGCCTACGAGCAGTACTTC. It is translated as CASSQGTGVAYEQYF. The chain employs TRBV14 and TRBJ2-5, with 9 bases lining up with TRBD1. The tail of the sequence fits TRBJ2-7 better, so the J call may be wrong. Germline values: CDR1 SGHDN, CDR2 FVKESK. This CDR3 region has 15 residues.

This clonotype has just a few counts. One junction end disagrees with the germline gene, perhaps due to a read error. The V gene is TRBV6-5, the J gene TRBJ2-1; 14 bases align to TRBD2. This CDR3 region has 20 residues. CDR1 MNHEY and CDR2 SVGAGI come from the germline V gene. CDR3 sequence (DNA): TGTGCCAGCAGTTTGACCAACACCCGACTAGCGGGGGGGCTTTACAATGGGCAGTTCTTC. Amino acids: CASSLTNTRLAGGLYNGQFF.

The chain links TRBV4-3 to TRBJ1-4, with D possibly TRBD1 on 5 matching bases. The length of the CDR3 is 14 residues. The V end lost 4 bases, the J end lost 11 bases, and 17 bases lay between the germline ends. The V gene's germline CDR1 is LGHNA and CDR2 YSLEER. The CDR3 DNA reads as TGCGCCAGCAGCCCCCGGCAGGGTGGCGTGAAACTGTTTTTT. As protein: CASSPRQGGVKLFF.

The V and J genes are TRBV4-1 and TRBJ2-3; 7 nucleotides agree with TRBD2. Germline V gene sequence: CDR1 MGHRA, CDR2 YSYEKL. This CDR3 is 17 amino acids long. J lost 5 bases, V lost 1 base, and 12 bases had no gene match. The CDR3 sequence: CASSQVLGGGSGDTQYF. The CDR3 nucleotides are TGCGCCAGCAGCCAAGTCCTTGGGGGGGGTTCAGGAGATACGCAGTATTTT.

This clonotype was counted a few times. V and J are TRBV19 and TRBJ2-4, with D hard to call. The ends were cut back, 6 bases at V and 1 base at J, with 16 bases in the middle. Germline assignment: CDR1 LNHDA and CDR2 SQIVND (reference sequence). The CDR3 totals 16 residues. The CDR3 loop is CASRPPAGWAKNIQYF. In nucleotides, the CDR3 is TGTGCCAGTAGACCTCCGGCCGGTTGGGCCAAAAACATTCAGTACTTC.

This clonotype has a handful of counts. This rearrangement joins TRBV20-1 to TRBJ1-4; D unclear. The ends were cut back, 5 bases at V and 7 bases at J, with 11 bases in the middle. In germline, CDR1 is DFQATT, CDR2 SNEGSKA (reference sequence). The CDR3 is 12 residues long. The CDR3 DNA follows: TGCAGTGCTTACGATATTGGTGAAAAACTGTTTTTT. Amino acid sequence: CSAYDIGEKLFF.

This clonotype was observed a few times. V gene TRBV12-3 or TRBV12-4 combines with J gene TRBJ1-5; D uncertain. The V end lost 6 bases, the J end lost 4 bases, and 10 bases lay between the germline ends. CDR3 length: 13 residues. The chain's CDR3 is CASSRLENQPQHF. CDR3 bases: TGTGCCAGCAGCCGCCTGGAAAATCAGCCCCAGCATTTT.

The gene calls are TRBV29-1 and TRBJ2-1, with 13 bases lining up with TRBD2. Germline V lookup: CDR1 SQVTM, CDR2 ANQGSEA. CDR3 length: 16 amino acids. V dropped 4 bases and J dropped 4; count of bases not matched to a gene: 7. In nucleotides, the CDR3 is TGCAGCGTTGCGGGGCTGACTAGCGGGGGGTACAATGAGCAGTTCTTC. The encoded protein is CSVAGLTSGGYNEQFF.

The CDR3 region is CASSPAGQGNPVNSNQPQHF. CDR3 nucleotide sequence: TGTGCCAGCAGCCCCGCTGGACAGGGGAATCCGGTAAATAGCAATCAGCCCCAGCATTTT. The chain is built from TRBV28 and TRBJ1-5, with 9 bases aligning to TRBD1. This CDR3 contains 20 residues. Germline V lookup: CDR1 MDHEN, CDR2 SYDVKM. J gave up 0 bases and V 6 bases, and 18 bases lay outside the gene matches.

The genes are TRBV4-1 and TRBJ2-7; 9 positions agree with TRBD1. The end of the DNA fits TRBJ2-5 better, so the J call may be wrong. This CDR3 has 18 amino acids. Looked up from germline, CDR1 is MGHRA and CDR2 is YSYEKL. CDR3 region: CASSQLIRTGVYEGTQYF. In DNA, the CDR3 is TGCGCCAGCAGCCAACTTATCCGGACAGGGGTGTACGAGGGGACCCAGTACTTC.

The rearrangement uses TRBV7-8 and TRBJ1-2; 8 nucleotides line up with TRBD1. This CDR3 is 14 amino acids long. Germline loops: CDR1 SGHVS, CDR2 FQNEAQ. V dropped 4 bases and J dropped 5; count of bases not matched to a gene: 6. As DNA, the CDR3 is TGTGCCAGCAGCTGGGACAGGCCCGGATATGGCTACACCTTC. Translation gives CASSWDRPGYGYTF.

This clonotype was detected many times. The chain has TRBV7-2 and TRBJ2-3; 8 bases are shared with TRBD2. CDR1 is SGHTA, CDR2 FQGNSA, per germline. Unmatched junction bases numbered 3, after V lost 6 bases and J lost 4 bases. The CDR3 contains 13 residues. The CDR3 spells CASSSLAADTQYF. The CDR3 DNA reads TGTGCCAGCAGTTCACTAGCGGCAGATACGCAGTATTTT.

V gene TRBV5-1 combines with J gene TRBJ2-5; 7 bases agree with TRBD1. CDR1 is SGHRS and CDR2 is YFSETQ in the germline V gene. The CDR3 has 14 residues. The ends lost 2 bases at V and 4 bases at J; junction bases unmatched: 5. CDR3 residues: CASSLTGDGETQYF. DNA for the CDR3: TGCGCCAGCAGCTTAACAGGGGACGGAGAGACCCAGTACTTC.

This CDR3 is CATSGPTGGHGYTF. The CDR3 coding sequence is TGTGCCACCAGTGGCCCGACAGGGGGCCATGGCTACACCTTC. This chain connects TRBV24-1 to TRBJ1-2, with 10 bases aligning to TRBD1. V was clipped by 5 bases and J by 6 bases; unmatched bases: 5. The CDR3 runs 14 residues. Germline CDR1 and CDR2: KGHDR and SFDVKD.

This chain connects TRBV12-3 or TRBV12-4 to TRBJ1-1; tentative D call: TRBD1 (5 bases). This CDR3 contains 14 residues. The germline V and J ends were trimmed by 3 bases and 4 bases, with 12 bases remaining between them. The CDR3 protein is CASSLGGEGTEAFF. CDR3 nucleotide sequence: TGTGCCAGCAGTTTGGGGGGAGAGGGCACTGAAGCTTTCTTT.

In this sample, this clonotype turned up a few times. The chain uses TRBV7-3 and TRBJ2-1, with TRBD1 matching over 8 bases. V lost 0 bases and J lost 8; bases outside the gene matches: 6. The CDR3 extends over 15 amino acids. CDR1 and CDR2 from the germline V gene are SGHTA and FQGTGA. The chain's CDR3 is CASSLTSAGGDEQFF. CDR3 coding DNA: TGTGCCAGCAGCTTAACATCCGCAGGGGGCGATGAGCAGTTCTTC.

This clonotype was seen only a few times. The CDR3: CSAKTGTGFDEQYF. The CDR3 DNA reads as TGCAGTGCTAAAACCGGGACAGGGTTCGACGAGCAGTACTTC. The rearrangement uses TRBV20-1 and TRBJ2-4; 9 bases match TRBD1. The last part of the DNA fits TRBJ2-7 better; the J call may be wrong. The CDR3 consists of 14 residues. Germline V gene data show CDR1 as DFQATT and CDR2 as SNEGSKA (reference sequence).

This chain links TRBV5-5 with TRBJ1-1; D call uncertain. CDR1 is SGHKS, CDR2 YYEKEE, per germline (reference sequence). The CDR3 is made up of 15 amino acids. Trimming cost V 1 base and J 1 base, with 11 bases left between them. CDR3 nucleotide sequence: TGTGCCAGCAGCTTGCTACTCAGCCCGAACACTGAAGCTTTCTTT. It yields the protein CASSLLLSPNTEAFF.

This clonotype was counted between two and nine times. The J gene is TRBJ2-7, the V gene TRBV6-5; the D gene could be TRBD1 or TRBD2 (5 bases each). V lost 0 bases and J lost 4, with 19 bases in between. Germline values: CDR1 MNHEY, CDR2 SVGAGI. The CDR3 runs to 17 residues. The CDR3 here is CASSYSPGAADLYEQYF. CDR3 in DNA: TGTGCCAGCAGTTACTCGCCCGGGGCCGCTGACCTATACGAGCAGTACTTC.

As to this clonotype: One end of the junction fails to match germline, which may point to a read error. The chain combines TRBV6-5 with TRBJ2-5; tentative D call: TRBD1 (5 bases). There are 16 residues in the CDR3. CDR1 is MNHEY and CDR2 is SVGAGI in the germline V gene. The CDR3 protein is CAGSYSPSTGQETQYF. CDR3 in DNA: TGTGCCGGCAGTTACTCCCCCTCCACAGGACAAGAGACCCAGTACTTC.

As concerns this clonotype: One end of the junction is discordant with germline, which a read error may explain. The chain recombines TRBV7-2 with TRBJ1-2; D perhaps matches TRBD1 (6 bases). This CDR3 is 13 amino acids long. CDR1 is SGHTA, CDR2 FQGNSA, per germline. CDR3 sequence (DNA): TGTGCCAGCAGCCTAGCTGCAGGGGAAGGCTACACCTTC. This translates into CASSLAAGEGYTF.

The chain has TRBV20-1 and TRBJ1-5; tentatively, D is TRBD1 (6 bases). This CDR3 contains 14 residues. Trimming took 5 bases from V and 0 from J, leaving 11 bases between them. CDR1 DFQATT and CDR2 SNEGSKA come from the germline V gene (reference sequence). This CDR3 reads CSARGQYSNQPQHF. The CDR3 DNA reads TGCAGTGCTCGAGGACAGTATAGCAATCAGCCCCAGCATTTT.

This clonotype was found a few times. This chain connects TRBV6-5 to TRBJ2-7, with D tentatively TRBD1 (5 bases). CDR3 length equals 16 residues. V lost 0 bases, J lost 2 bases, and 14 bases lay in between. Germline CDR1 and CDR2: MNHEY and SVGAGI. The CDR3 nucleotides are TGTGCCAGCAGTTACTCGACTGTACAGGTCGCCTACGAGCAGTACTTC. This codes for CASSYSTVQVAYEQYF.

This clonotype was observed a handful of times. V usage is TRBV2 and J usage is TRBJ2-5; D is possibly TRBD1 or TRBD2 (6 bases each). Germline values: CDR1 SNHLY, CDR2 FYNNEI. V was pared by 1 base and J by 1 base, with 16 bases between. The CDR3 sequence is 17 residues long. CDR3 in amino acids: CASSEERVSGAQETQYF. In DNA form, the CDR3 reads TGTGCCAGCAGTGAAGAGAGGGTATCGGGGGCCCAAGAGACCCAGTACTTC.

This clonotype occurred once. The chain uses TRBV5-1 and TRBJ2-5, with D possibly being TRBD1 (6 bases). Per the germline V gene, CDR1 is SGHRS and CDR2 is YFSETQ. V was trimmed by 1 base and J by 0 bases, leaving 10 bases between them. This CDR3 is built from 15 residues. The CDR3 nucleotides read TGCGCCAGCAGCTTGAGGGGGTTGAACCAAGAGACCCAGTACTTC. It is translated as CASSLRGLNQETQYF.